This TCR beta chain was retrieved from a study of blood T cell repertoires in COVID-19. Study information: The study drew acute and convalescent COVID-19 samples from the United States, Italy and Spain.

CDR1 is SGHVS, CDR2 FQNEAQ, per germline. V lost 4 bases, J lost 3 bases, and 2 bases stayed unmatched. The CDR3 length is 13 residues. Participants were aged about 18 to 89 years from around 26 US areas. Authors' methods: Researchers report that nucleated cell counts were estimated from reference gene primer amplification. Assay used: immunoSEQ multiplex PCR; TCRdb lists only in-frame clones, some missing. D and trimming were read from the DNA, whereas the V and J calls and clone size are those reported in that table. The sample lists approximately 230,000 clones, just over 85% occurring once. The sequenced material came from PBMCs or T cells enriched from blood (not recorded which). The chain joins TRBV7-8 to TRBJ1-2, with 7 bases that match TRBD1. The origin of this receptor is a man between 40 and 49 years old who had recovered from COVID-19. This CDR3 reads CASSSGQYYGYTF. Written as DNA, the CDR3 is TGTGCCAGCAGCTCGGGACAGTACTATGGCTACACCTTC. The full variable domain, completed using reference TRBV7-8 and TRBJ1-2, is GAGVSQSPRYKVAKRGQDVALRCDPISGHVSLFWYQQALGQGPEFLTYFQNEAQLDKSGLPSDRFFAERPEGSVSTLKIQRTQQEDSAVYLCASSSGQYYGYTFGSGTRLTVV.